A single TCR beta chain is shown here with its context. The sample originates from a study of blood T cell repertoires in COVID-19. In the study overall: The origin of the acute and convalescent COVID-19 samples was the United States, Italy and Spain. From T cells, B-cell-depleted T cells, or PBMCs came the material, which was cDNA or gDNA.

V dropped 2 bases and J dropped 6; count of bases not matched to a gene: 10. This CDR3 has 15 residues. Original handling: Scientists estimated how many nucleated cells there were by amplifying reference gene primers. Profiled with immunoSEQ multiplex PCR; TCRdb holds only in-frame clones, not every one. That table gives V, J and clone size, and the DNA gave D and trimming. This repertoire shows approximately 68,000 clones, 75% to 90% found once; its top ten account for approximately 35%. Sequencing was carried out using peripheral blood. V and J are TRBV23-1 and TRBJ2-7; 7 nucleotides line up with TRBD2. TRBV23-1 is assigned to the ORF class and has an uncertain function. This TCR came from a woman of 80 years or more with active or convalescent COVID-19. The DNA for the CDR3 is TGCGCCAGCAGTCAAAGGGGACGCGGGAGCTCCGAGCAGTACTTC. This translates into CASSQRGRGSSEQYF.